This T cell receptor (beta chain) was obtained from a study of cytomegalovirus exposure and HLA in healthy donors (dated 2017 in TCRdb). For context, the study as a whole: In an earlier analysis of 550 to 750 of the donors, 250 to 350 Gb of sequence data and approximately 100 million unique TCR beta sequences from 150 million to 200 million T cells were reported. Rather than drawing on any new phenotypic data, the later analysis identified candidate immune exposures from TCR beta sequences and the way those sequences occurred across donors. Donor age, sex, ethnicity and CMV serostatus were compiled alongside the repertoire data. Roughly 5 DR-DQ haplotypes were handled as single units for association and clustering, since linkage in the cohort was strong. Using immunosequencing, the study profiled T cell repertoires from around 680 subjects and related those repertoires to cytomegalovirus serostatus. Among 398 genotyped donors of the cohort, an average of around 250,000 unique TCR beta nucleotide sequences was sequenced per donor, of which about 18% were non-productive. Besides the first cohort of hundreds of subjects, a separate validation cohort made up of around 120 different subjects was used. An early release covering roughly 640 HLA-typed donors comprised about 300 gigabases of sequencing data and roughly 86 million unique TCR sequences. The number of typed donors differed by locus: about 620-640 for A, B, C, DRB1 and DQB1; 500 to 550 for DQA1; approximately 600 for DPA1; and around 450 for DPB1. Every discovery cohort repertoire had been produced on one sequencing platform. A later genetic analysis used genome-wide SNP genotypes for about three fifths of the roughly 700 donors, treating that subset as a discovery cohort. The study aimed to test whether cataloging public T cell receptors could reveal signatures of past pathogen exposure. To decide whether each TCR beta V gene segment behaved as functional or pseudogenic, an earlier analysis of approximately 590 of the donors relied on high-throughput TCR beta sequencing. In a later analysis, previously published TCR beta repertoires from hundreds of donors were re-analyzed and high-resolution HLA genotyping was added so that TCR occurrence patterns could be studied. Of the approximately 400 genotyped donors, more than 75% were placed in the genetic ancestry cluster associated with self-reported Caucasian donors. HLA typing covered class I and class II loci at four-digit resolution. To predict cytomegalovirus infection status, the study brought together high-throughput TCR immunosequencing, statistical association of individual TCRs with disease status, and machine learning. Broader findings and caveats from the paper: A further reported finding was that TCR beta sequences accurately predicted the HLA-A and HLA-B alleles for most subjects in the first cohort. A cluster of highly shared sequence variants was judged likely to be a technical artifact of the sequencing pipeline. A later analysis found that most CMV-associated TCR beta chains appeared HLA-restricted, with HLA associations seemingly driven largely by CMV exposure. A few of the identified cytomegalovirus-associated TCR beta chains were confirmed in vitro to be specific for cytomegalovirus antigens. Broadly in line with IMGT annotations, most TCR beta V segments showed up in productive rearrangements about 87% or about 30% of the time in an earlier analysis of about 500 of the donors. Specific HLA alleles were associated with over 15,000 TCR beta sequences at a false discovery rate of 0.05 in a later analysis. In a later genetic analysis, fewer N-insertions in productive TCRs were reported among donors in an Asian-associated ancestry cluster than the approximately 670-donor mean. In both the original and validation cohorts, the classifier was reported to diagnose cytomegalovirus status with high specificity and sensitivity. It was suggested by the authors that the approach could potentially be generalized to other disease states and immunological phenotypes. Sequencing depth was assumed to be roughly uniform across donors in the presence/absence analyses, though that assumption may not hold. In this cohort, only TCR beta chains were sequenced, and detectable features were limited by the absence of alpha or paired-chain data. The study listed approximately 150 TCR beta chains as associated with cytomegalovirus. Because some donors lacked HLA typing at each locus, the association tests relied only on the typed subset. In a later genetic analysis, a missense DCLRE1C variant was associated with V-gene and J-gene trimming of TCR beta chains, and the association was replicated in an independent cohort. Linkage disequilibrium might explain the correlated functional status among segregating V segments, but an unknown experimental factor could not be ruled out. The only immune exposure information available for the cohort was CMV serostatus. Most TCR sequences were seen in very few donors, while some public TCRs were found in many individuals. According to a later analysis, TCR association rates differed among HLA loci, with DRB1 alleles showing the most associated TCRs and HLA-C alleles showing the fewest. According to a later analysis, parvovirus B19, influenza, CMV and Epstein-Barr virus appeared linked to several top co-occurrence clusters. Some 15 rarely observed V segments, including chromosome 9 orphons, were excluded from the earlier analysis of about 610 of the donors because counts were too low. Strong co-occurrence of HLA alleles, especially DR and DQ, made assigning TCR associations to individual alleles difficult. In a later analysis, HLA-associated TCR beta chains showed more clonal expansion and lower generation probabilities than non-associated chains that were equally common. Some IMGT-functional V segments, including TRBV6-2 and TRBV6-3, could not be distinguished by the 87-base-pair reads and were therefore excluded.

With respect to this clone: Its antigen specificity is not known. Base qualities are missing; no much larger clone stands one base away.

The cohort comprised under 700 healthy bone marrow donors. All cohort members were sampled while nominally healthy, although unrecorded immune exposures were likely present. The donor tested CMV seronegative, placing the donor among the 350 or so seronegative members of the cohort. A peripheral blood sample was provided by each donor, and peripheral blood mononuclear cells were used for TCR beta sequencing. Genomic DNA was extracted from the blood cell samples with the Qiagen DNeasy Blood Extraction Kit. There are 15 amino acids in the CDR3, from cysteine to phenylalanine inclusive. The DNA shown is the 45-base CDR3, in frame from base 1. V loses 4 bases of germline sequence and J loses 0 bases, and the interval between the two ends is 14 bases. Sequences SGHRS (CDR1) and YFSETQ (CDR2) are obtained from the germline V gene. The library was produced with the immunoSEQ multiplex PCR assay. A mixture of 60 forward primers for TCR Vbeta segments and 13 reverse primers for TCR Jbeta segments was used in the multiplex PCR. Amplification of the CDR3 region of rearranged TCR beta genes was performed with a multiplex PCR assay on genomic DNA. The amplified TCR beta libraries were sequenced on the Illumina HiSeq System as 87-base-pair reads. Under the source paper's analysis protocol: In a later analysis, roughly 80 million unique TCR beta chains were counted across the 666 repertoires, and roughly 10 million of these chains were shared by at least two donors. Raw reads were error-corrected and collapsed into unique sequences with a nearest-neighbor algorithm that merged closely related sequences to remove PCR and sequencing errors. Alignment of CDR3 sequences to IMGT reference sequences was used to assign V, D and J gene segments. Each retained sequence needed at least a six-nucleotide match to both a V gene segment and a J gene segment. Rearrangements were classified as productive when the CDR3 lacked stop codons and remained in frame with V and J, and all other rearrangements were classified as non-productive. CDR3 was defined according to IMGT convention as the region running from the second conserved V-encoded cysteine to the conserved J-encoded phenylalanine. The earlier analysis of about 640 of the donors excluded any sequence lacking an unambiguous match to a single V gene segment. An earlier analysis of fewer than 750 of the donors classified V segments as functional when productive rearrangements were above 56.7% and as segregating when the standard deviation between donors was above 5%. A statistical classification framework was built for diagnosing cytomegalovirus status from the catalog of TCR beta chain sequences. In a later analysis, TCR nucleotide sequences were compared against IMGT/GENE-DB human TR gene sequences so that V and J genes could be assigned. The TCRdist pipeline was used in a later analysis to assign CDR3 sequences and most-parsimonious VDJ recombination scenarios. In a later analysis, each TCR beta chain was defined by its CDR3 amino acid sequence together with its V-gene family, and reads lacking a unique V-gene family were excluded. To address suspected cross-contamination and a sequencing artifact, a later analysis removed over 500 highly shared, low-generation-probability nucleotide sequences. In a later analysis, a clonal expansion index was calculated for each public chain from normalized within-repertoire ranks of inferred template counts. A later analysis computed generation probabilities with a VDJ recombination model fitted to out-of-frame rearrangements, and checked the results against IGoR. A later analysis scored TCR-TCR, TCR-HLA and TCR-CMV co-occurrence with hypergeometric tests, applying a repertoire-size bias correction to TCR pairs. A later analysis estimated false discovery rates by permuting HLA or CMV assignments 20 times. In a later analysis, co-occurring TCRs were grouped with DBSCAN, and TCRdist sequence similarity was added when clustering was performed within HLA-allele-positive subsets. Repertoires with fewer than 30,000 or more than 120,000 public chains were left out of co-occurrence clustering, as were four to six repertoires with anomalous nucleotide sharing. The source is immuneACCESS, and TCRdb retained only in-frame sequences with V and J called. Part of the clones is not carried over; for the studies checked, unresolved V genes explain less than half of this, and the remainder is unexplained. V, J and clone size are those of that table, while D and trimming were read from the DNA. For this sample there are 200,000 to 250,000 clones; around 76% appear just once. The top ten hold 0.6% to 0.7% of the sample.

The TCR comes from a man between 18 and 35 years old in good health and CMV-seronegative. The V and J genes are TRBV5-1 and TRBJ2-7; there is no confident call for the D gene. Sequencing was carried out using PBMCs. This receptor carries the CDR3 CASSPMAGTSYEQYF. The nucleotides read TGCGCCAGCAGCCCGATGGCAGGAACCTCCTACGAGCAGTACTTC.